Below are 5 T cell receptor beta chains sequenced from a single sample in a study of T cells in Graves' hyperthyroidism and ophthalmopathy. RNA transcripts were the template for amplifying TCR beta CDR3 regions. The primer set for the first-round RT-PCR of the TCR CDR3 was HTBI. TCRdb redid the calling of the multiplex PCR reads with MiXCR, one entry per CDR3 protein. This sample has hundreds of thousands of distinct CDR3 sequences, with approximately 16% found just once. Sequenced sample: blood. The receptors here all came from a woman younger than 30 with Graves' hyperthyroidism.

In the case of this clonotype: This may be a read error, as it is one base from a much larger clone. The rearrangement joins TRBV7-2 to TRBJ2-1, with TRBD2 matching 7 bases. V was pared by 1 base and J by 6 bases, with 12 bases of the junction left unmatched. Germline values: CDR1 SGHTA, CDR2 FQGNSA. The CDR3 loop spans 17 amino acids. DNA of the CDR3: TGTGCCAGCAGCTTAGAATCTGGGCTAGCGGAGGGCAATGAGCAGTTCTTC. Translating gives CASSLESGLAEGNEQFF.

V usage is TRBV4-2 and J usage is TRBJ2-3; D uncertain. CDR1 LGHNA and CDR2 YNFKEQ come from the germline V gene. Between the trimmed V and J ends, which lost 4 bases and 8 bases, there was a span of 10 bases. CDR3 length equals 12 residues. In DNA, the CDR3 is TGTGCCAGCAGCCTGTCAGTAGGTACGCAGTATTTT. It specifies CASSLSVGTQYF.

This clonotype turned up a few times. CDR3 coding DNA: TGTGCCAGCTCACTGGGTTTTGCTGAAGCTTTCTTT. This encodes CASSLGFAEAFF. V is TRBV18 and J is TRBJ1-1; D gene ambiguous. The CDR3 contains 12 residues. V was pared by 4 bases and J by 6 bases, with 9 bases between. The germline gives CDR1 KGHSH, CDR2 LQKENI.

This clonotype was seen more than once but under ten times. V gene TRBV3-1 combines with J gene TRBJ2-7, with 12 positions matching TRBD2. The CDR3 has 17 amino acids. The V segment lost 1 base and the J segment 0 bases; nucleotides outside the gene matches: 4. Germline loops: CDR1 LGHDT, CDR2 YNNKEL (reference sequence). Written as DNA, the CDR3 is TGTGCCAGCAGCCAAGGACTAGCGGGGGACCCCTCCTACGAGCAGTACTTC. Its translation: CASSQGLAGDPSYEQYF.

The chain couples TRBV6-1 to TRBJ2-7; weak D call: TRBD2 (5 bases). Germline V gene lookup returns CDR1 MNHNS and CDR2 SASEGT. V was clipped by 6 bases and J by 2 bases, with 14 bases between them. The length of the CDR3 is 14 residues. The CDR3 bases are TGTGCCAGCAGGGATGGACTCGTAACCTACGAGCAGTACTTC. It codes for CASRDGLVTYEQYF.